The 30 T cell receptor beta chains below come from one sample, sequenced in a study of T-cell memory formation after mild COVID-19. TCRdb passed the 5' RACE reads through MiXCR, listing each CDR3 protein once. Of fewer than 350,000 distinct CDR3 sequences in the sample, around 15% were seen once. The sample comprised PBMCs or a T cell subset sorted from them (not recorded which). Every receptor here comes from a man younger than 35 who had mild COVID-19 (a few samples of this study predate the infection). Cell type and time point are not known.

A few counts support this clonotype. The chain has TRBV27 and TRBJ2-7, with D perhaps TRBD1 (5 bases). CDR3 length equals 13 residues. V lost 5 bases to trimming and J lost 7 bases, with 15 bases between them. The V gene's germline CDR1 is MNHEY and CDR2 SMNVEV (reference sequence). The DNA for the CDR3 is TGTGCCAGCAGTCCCCGGACATTTAATGAGCAGTACGTC. Amino acids: CASSPRTFNEQYV.

The V gene is TRBV29-1, the J gene TRBJ1-1; no clear D. V shed 3 bases and J shed 1 base, with 6 bases lying between them. The germline V gene encodes CDR1 SQVTM and CDR2 ANQGSEA. The CDR3 runs to 12 residues. The CDR3 reads CSVDWTNTEAFF. In DNA, the CDR3 is TGCAGCGTTGATTGGACGAACACTGAAGCTTTCTTT.

The gene calls are TRBV15 and TRBJ2-5; tentatively, D is TRBD2 (6 bases). V gave up 5 bases and J gave up 5 bases, with 15 bases separating them. CDR1 LNHNV and CDR2 YYDKDF come from the germline V gene (reference sequence). The CDR3 consists of 14 residues. The DNA for the CDR3 is TGTGCCACCAGCGGGCGGAGGGCTGGCGAGACCCAGTACTTC. Translation: CATSGRRAGETQYF.

This clonotype was seen a few times. The chain links TRBV6-2 or TRBV6-3 to TRBJ2-1, with 11 bases identical to TRBD2. Germline CDR1 reads MNHEY; CDR2 reads SVGEGT. The CDR3 contains 18 residues. V lost 4 bases to trimming and J lost 0 bases; unmatched junction nucleotides: 8. The CDR3 spells CASSFLAGGPSSYNEQFF. CDR3 coding DNA: TGTGCCAGCAGTTTCCTAGCGGGGGGCCCGAGCTCCTACAATGAGCAGTTCTTC.

This clonotype has a handful of counts. J is TRBJ2-7 and V is TRBV5-1; 8 bases fit TRBD1. CDR1 is SGHRS and CDR2 is YFSETQ in the germline V gene. V lost 3 bases to trimming and J lost 7 bases; unmatched junction nucleotides: 6. This CDR3 contains 13 residues. DNA of the CDR3: TGCGCCAGCAGCTGGGCAGGGGGCCGAGAGCAGTACTTC. Protein: CASSWAGGREQYF.

This clonotype has just a few counts. The chain couples TRBV7-9 to TRBJ2-7; weak D call: TRBD1 (6 bases). CDR3 size: 18 residues. V was clipped by 5 bases and J by 2 bases, with 25 bases between them. The V gene's germline CDR1 is SEHNR and CDR2 FQNEAQ (reference sequence). The CDR3 DNA sequence: TGTGCCAGCAGCCCGGGTCCTACTATTGGGGGCCTTACCTACGAGCAGTACTTC. This codes for CASSPGPTIGGLTYEQYF.

This clonotype came up a few times. The chain recombines TRBV5-5 with TRBJ2-2; D is unresolved. Per the germline V gene, CDR1 is SGHKS and CDR2 is YYEKEE (reference sequence). The length of the CDR3 is 12 residues. V lost 8 bases to trimming and J lost 2 bases, with 7 bases between them. CDR3 sequence reads: CASLINTGELFF. The CDR3 nucleotides are TGTGCCAGTCTTATCAACACCGGGGAGCTGTTTTTT.

This chain connects TRBV6-6 to TRBJ2-3; D is uncertain. Trimming took off 1 base at V and 2 bases at J, with 4 bases between the two ends. CDR3 size: 13 residues. Germline V gives CDR1 MNHNY, CDR2 SVGAGI (reference sequence). Here the CDR3 DNA reads TGTGCCAGCAGTTACTTTGCCACAGATACGCAGTATTTT. Translation gives CASSYFATDTQYF.

This clonotype showed up many times. This rearrangement joins TRBV20-1 to TRBJ2-5; D is tentatively TRBD1 or TRBD2 (5 bases each). V lost 4 bases to trimming and J lost 1 base, with 16 bases between them. The CDR3 is made up of 15 amino acids. Germline CDR1 and CDR2: DFQATT and SNEGSKA (reference sequence). CDR3 in DNA: TGCAGTGCTAACCTGGGGTGGGGGATCCAAGAGACCCAGTACTTC. As protein: CSANLGWGIQETQYF.

This chain joins TRBV7-6 and TRBJ1-2; D gene unclear. The germline V and J ends were trimmed by 5 bases and 4 bases, with 17 bases remaining between them. CDR3 length: 15 amino acids. Germline lookup yields CDR1 SGHVS and CDR2 FNYEAQ. This CDR3 reads CASSPLGGGSYGYTF. CDR3 DNA sequence: TGTGCCAGCAGCCCTCTCGGTGGAGGGTCCTATGGCTACACCTTC.

This clonotype was seen a handful of times. The DNA for the CDR3 is TGCGCCAGCAGCTTGGGGGACAGGGGCGCAGATACGCAGTATTTT. This sequence encodes CASSLGDRGADTQYF. The V call is TRBV5-1, the J call TRBJ2-3; 10 bases agree with TRBD1. CDR1 SGHRS and CDR2 YFSETQ come from the germline V gene. Losses at the gene ends were 0 bases for V and 4 bases for J; bases not matched to a gene: 2. CDR3 length: 15 amino acids.

The chain joins TRBV6-2 or TRBV6-3 to TRBJ1-2; the D is unclear. V gave up 5 bases and J gave up 6 bases, with 22 bases separating them. Germline V gives CDR1 MNHEY, CDR2 SVGEGT. The CDR3 totals 16 residues. CDR3 DNA: TGTGCCAGCAGTCCCCGGATTGAGGGCTGGGGAGATGGCTACACCTTC. Encoded protein: CASSPRIEGWGDGYTF.

The table lists this clonotype with a few counts. The rearrangement links TRBV12-5 to TRBJ1-1; TRBD1 matches at 9 bases. CDR1 and CDR2 from the germline V gene are LGHNT and FRNRAP. This CDR3 has 18 amino acids. With V trimmed by 3 bases and J by 4 bases, 15 bases remained unmatched. This CDR3 reads CASGFHTSFGTGPTEAFF. The CDR3 bases are TGTGCTAGTGGTTTTCACACTTCTTTCGGGACAGGGCCCACTGAAGCTTTCTTT.

The sample holds many counts of this clonotype. This CDR3 is CASSLRDGSYEQYF. CDR3 DNA: TGCGCCAGCAGCCTACGGGACGGCTCCTACGAGCAGTACTTC. The chain links TRBV5-1 to TRBJ2-7; D is possibly TRBD1 or TRBD2 (5 bases each). V was trimmed by 4 bases and J by 0 bases, leaving 11 bases between them. The CDR3 consists of 14 residues. Germline V lookup: CDR1 SGHRS, CDR2 YFSETQ.

This clonotype was counted a few times. V and J are TRBV6-5 and TRBJ2-3; D tentatively fits TRBD1 or TRBD2 (5 bases each). Germline loops: CDR1 MNHEY, CDR2 SVGAGI. The CDR3 is 15 residues long. With 0 bases removed from V and 5 bases from J, the gap between germline ends came to 12 bases. The CDR3: CASSYSGTGGDTQYF. CDR3 in DNA: TGTGCCAGCAGTTACTCCGGGACCGGCGGAGATACGCAGTATTTT.

This chain connects TRBV29-1 to TRBJ2-1, with 11 positions matching TRBD2. The CDR3 is 13 amino acids. V trimming: 6 bases; J trimming: 8 bases; junction bases outside the gene matches: 6. Germline values: CDR1 SQVTM, CDR2 ANQGSEA. The DNA for the CDR3 is TGCAGCGTGACTAGCGGGACGGGGTATGAGCAGTTCTTC. Its protein product is CSVTSGTGYEQFF.

J is TRBJ1-2 and V is TRBV7-9; D may be TRBD1 (5 bases). Between the trimmed V and J ends, which lost 1 base and 4 bases, there was a span of 10 bases. CDR3 length: 14 residues. Germline CDR1 SEHNR, CDR2 FQNEAQ (reference sequence). The CDR3 protein is CASSLEGPVYGYTF. The CDR3 region has the DNA TGTGCCAGCAGCTTAGAGGGGCCAGTCTATGGCTACACCTTC.

This clonotype was recorded at least ten times. The CDR3 nucleotides are TGTGCTAGTGGCCCCGGACTAGCGGGGTTAAATGAGCAGTTCTTC. Translation gives CASGPGLAGLNEQFF. The chain employs TRBV12-5 and TRBJ2-1; 12 bases are shared with TRBD2. The V segment lost 6 bases and the J segment 7 bases; nucleotides outside the gene matches: 7. CDR1 and CDR2 from the germline V gene are LGHNT and FRNRAP. The CDR3 sequence is 15 residues long. The variable domain in full, with the rest retrieved from reference TRBV12-5 and TRBJ2-1, is DARVTQTPRHKVTEMGQEVTMRCQPILGHNTVFWYRQTMMQGLELLAYFRNRAPLDDSGMPKDRFSAEMPDATLATLKIQPSEPRDSAVYFCASGPGLAGLNEQFFGPGTRLTVL.

V gene TRBV6-2 or TRBV6-3 combines with J gene TRBJ2-2, with D unresolved. Trimming removed 0 bases from V and 8 bases from J, with 10 bases in between. From germline, CDR1 is MNHEY and CDR2 SVGEGT. This CDR3 region has 14 residues. The CDR3 DNA reads as TGTGCCAGCAGTTACTCGAGAGTCAATGGGGAGCTGTTTTTT. Translation gives CASSYSRVNGELFF.

V usage is TRBV14 and J usage is TRBJ1-4, with D maybe TRBD1 (5 bases). Germline-derived CDR1 and CDR2 are SGHDN and FVKESK. CDR3 length: 13 amino acids. V lost 6 bases, J lost 4 bases, and 9 bases lay in between. CDR3 in amino acids: CASSRQYNEKLFF. The CDR3 DNA is TGTGCCAGCAGTCGACAGTATAATGAAAAACTGTTTTTT.

This clonotype came up many times. This chain connects TRBV12-3 or TRBV12-4 to TRBJ2-3, with D perhaps TRBD1 (6 bases). V lost 4 bases and J lost 0, with 8 bases in between. The CDR3 length is 14 residues. This CDR3 is CASSSGQSTDTQYF. The CDR3 DNA follows: TGTGCCAGCAGTTCCGGACAGAGCACAGATACGCAGTATTTT.

This clonotype was seen a few times. The chain joins TRBV29-1 to TRBJ2-5, with D unclear. V lost 4 bases to trimming and J lost 5 bases, with 5 bases between them. Germline CDR1 SQVTM, CDR2 ANQGSEA. The CDR3 loop spans 10 amino acids. CDR3 amino acids: CSVGRETQYF. The CDR3 nucleotides are TGCAGCGTTGGCCGGGAGACCCAGTACTTC.

This clonotype has only a few counts. The chain recombines TRBV7-3 with TRBJ2-3; TRBD2 aligns across 7 bases. CDR1 and CDR2 (germline): SGHTA, FQGTGA. The CDR3 loop spans 16 amino acids. V gave up 5 bases and J gave up 4 bases; unmatched junction bases: 12. The CDR3 DNA follows: TGTGCCAGCAGCAGCGGGGTTACGGGGGGTGCAGATACGCAGTATTTT. Its protein is CASSSGVTGGADTQYF.

This rearrangement joins TRBV29-1 to TRBJ2-1; D perhaps matches TRBD2 (6 bases). This CDR3 has 18 amino acids. V was cut by 5 bases and J by 1 base, with 24 bases left in between. Germline-derived CDR1 and CDR2 are SQVTM and ANQGSEA. CDR3 sequence reads: CSVRGSTEFGGSYNEQFF. For the CDR3, the DNA is TGCAGCGTTCGAGGATCCACAGAGTTCGGGGGTTCCTACAATGAGCAGTTCTTC.

This sequence joins TRBV20-1 and TRBJ1-1; no reliable D call. With 4 bases removed from V and 1 base from J, the gap between germline ends came to 7 bases. The V gene's germline CDR1 is DFQATT and CDR2 SNEGSKA (reference sequence). CDR3 length: 12 residues. The CDR3 loop is CSANQENTEAFF. The CDR3 bases are TGCAGTGCTAATCAGGAGAACACTGAAGCTTTCTTT.

The chain recombines TRBV7-7 with TRBJ2-7, with D hard to call. With 5 bases removed from V and 13 bases from J, the gap between germline ends came to 6 bases. The CDR3 totals 8 residues. Germline-derived CDR1 and CDR2 are SSHAT and FNYEAQ (reference sequence). In DNA, the CDR3 is TGTGCCAGCAGCCCCAGTTACTTC. It translates to CASSPSYF.

In this sample, this clonotype turned up a few times. J is TRBJ2-5 and V is TRBV4-3; a weak D match, TRBD1 (5 bases). The germline V gene has CDR1 LGHNA and CDR2 YSLEER. CDR3 length equals 15 residues. Trimming left V 0 bases short and J 2 bases short, with 10 bases between. DNA of the CDR3: TGCGCCAGCAGCCAAGATGGGGCAACTCAAGAGACCCAGTACTTC. Translating it yields CASSQDGATQETQYF.

This clonotype was picked up a small number of times. This sequence joins TRBV4-1 and TRBJ1-2; TRBD1 might be the D (6 bases). V was trimmed by 0 bases and J by 2 bases, leaving 10 bases between them. Looked up from germline, CDR1 is MGHRA and CDR2 is YSYEKL. This CDR3 has 15 residues. The CDR3 bases are TGCGCCAGCAGCCAAGAAGGGGGTATGAACTATGGCTACACCTTC. It is translated as CASSQEGGMNYGYTF.

The CDR3 bases are TGTGCCAGCAGCGTATCTTTAGGGGAGCTGTTTTTT. It is translated as CASSVSLGELFF. The gene calls are TRBV9 and TRBJ2-2, with no clear D. The CDR3 has 12 residues. Germline CDR1 reads SGDLS; CDR2 reads YYNGEE. V lost 1 base to trimming and J lost 8 bases, with 6 bases between them.

This clonotype was observed a handful of times. The chain couples TRBV9 to TRBJ1-1; D remains unclear. Per germline, CDR1 SGDLS and CDR2 YYNGEE. This CDR3 is 14 amino acids long. V was cut by 0 bases and J by 0 bases, with 6 bases left in between. CDR3 amino acids: CASSVAAVNTEAFF. As DNA, the CDR3 is TGTGCCAGCAGCGTAGCGGCGGTGAACACTGAAGCTTTCTTT.